A single sample is the source of the 15 T cell receptor beta chains below, sequenced in a study of blood T cell repertoires in COVID-19. Data came from immunoSEQ multiplex PCR; TCRdb stores just in-frame clones and leaves some out. Of about 39,000 clones listed, approximately 89% are singletons. The sequenced material came from peripheral blood. All receptors derive from a man aged 50-59 years with active COVID-19.

This chain connects TRBV4-3 to TRBJ1-1; maybe TRBD1 (5 bases). The CDR3 is 14 residues long. The germline V gene has CDR1 LGHNA and CDR2 YSLEER. The germline V and J ends were trimmed by 4 bases and 5 bases, with 14 bases remaining between them. The CDR3 sequence is CASSPGAGGTEAFF. The DNA of the CDR3 is TGCGCCAGCAGCCCCGGGGCCGGGGGTACTGAAGCTTTCTTT.

The chain is built from TRBV7-2 and TRBJ2-5; TRBD2 agrees at 10 bases. The V gene end was trimmed by 3 bases and the J gene end by 3 bases; junction bases not matched to a gene: 4. Germline V gives CDR1 SGHTA, CDR2 FQGNSA. The CDR3 extends over 15 amino acids. The CDR3 DNA sequence: TGTGCCAGCAGCTTTACTAGCGGGGCTGAAGAGACCCAGTACTTC. Translation: CASSFTSGAEETQYF.

The genes are TRBV7-3 and TRBJ1-1, with TRBD1 identical over 7 bases. The CDR3 length is 13 residues. With V trimmed by 5 bases and J by 5 bases, 5 bases remained unmatched. CDR1 and CDR2 from the germline V gene are SGHTA and FQGTGA. The CDR3 nucleotides are TGTGCCAGCAGCAAGGACAGGAGGACTGAAGCTTTCTTT. Translation: CASSKDRRTEAFF.

V usage is TRBV13 and J usage is TRBJ1-5; D remains ambiguous. V dropped 3 bases and J dropped 1 base, with 7 bases sitting between them. The CDR3 length is 14 residues. Germline CDR1 is PRHDT and CDR2 is FYEKMQ (reference sequence). The CDR3 sequence: CASSFSGSNQPQHF. Written as DNA, the CDR3 is TGTGCCAGCAGCTTTTCGGGGAGCAATCAGCCCCAGCATTTT.

The chain recombines TRBV29-1 with TRBJ2-5, with D unresolved. The CDR3 covers 13 residues. The germline V and J ends were trimmed by 6 bases and 4 bases, with 15 bases remaining between them. Germline V gene data show CDR1 as SQVTM and CDR2 as ANQGSEA. The CDR3, as DNA: TGCAGCGTGAGACTCAAATTGTTAGAGACCCAGTACTTC. Its protein product is CSVRLKLLETQYF.

With regard to this clone: One end of the junction varies from germline; a read error may be responsible. The chain employs TRBV30 and TRBJ2-4; D perhaps matches TRBD2 (5 bases). Germline values: CDR1 GTSNPN, CDR2 SVGIG (reference sequence). CDR3 length: 11 residues. CDR3 DNA: TGTGCCTGGAGTGTACGAGGGATGTTGAGCTTC. The encoded protein is CAWSVRGMLSF.

The rearrangement uses TRBV25-1 and TRBJ1-2, with D possibly being TRBD1 (6 bases). The CDR3 runs 13 residues. Germline CDR1 and CDR2: MGHDK and SYGVNS. V lost 8 bases and J lost 7, with 17 bases in between. The CDR3 nucleotides read TGTGCCAGCGGAGAACAGGGAGCAGGTGGCTACACCTTC. It is translated as CASGEQGAGGYTF.

This chain links TRBV5-4 with TRBJ2-1; a possible D gene is TRBD1 (5 bases). The V end was cut by 0 bases, the J end by 4 bases, with 11 bases between. From germline, CDR1 is SGHNT and CDR2 YYREEE (reference sequence). This CDR3 has 15 amino acids. CDR3 residues: CASSLEWTFYNEQFF. The CDR3 DNA sequence: TGTGCCAGCAGCTTGGAATGGACATTTTACAATGAGCAGTTCTTC.

CDR3 bases: TGTGCCAGCAGCACTTCCGGGACAGGGGGCCTCTACGAGCAGTACTTC. Protein product: CASSTSGTGGLYEQYF. The rearrangement uses TRBV7-6 and TRBJ2-7; 12 bases fit TRBD1. V lost 5 bases to trimming and J lost 3 bases; unmatched junction nucleotides: 8. There are 16 residues in the CDR3. The germline gives CDR1 SGHVS, CDR2 FNYEAQ.

This clone was seen a few times. The V and J genes are TRBV6-5 and TRBJ1-5; D call uncertain. This CDR3 is 15 amino acids long. V lost 2 bases and J 2 bases, leaving 10 bases between the germline ends. Per the germline V gene, CDR1 is MNHEY and CDR2 is SVGAGI. Here the CDR3 DNA reads TGTGCCAGCAGTTACCTGAGCTCGGGCAATCAGCCCCAGCATTTT. Its protein is CASSYLSSGNQPQHF.

The gene calls are TRBV6-1 and TRBJ2-1; 7 bases fit TRBD2. There are 16 residues in the CDR3. Germline loops: CDR1 MNHNS, CDR2 SASEGT. J lost 1 base, V lost 8 bases, and 11 bases had no gene match. The CDR3 nucleotides are TGTGCCAGCGGTGGGGCGGGAGCGGGATCCTACAATGAGCAGTTCTTC. The encoded protein is CASGGAGAGSYNEQFF.

This clone has a single count. The chain recombines TRBV30 with TRBJ1-1; 7 bases are shared with TRBD1. The V segment lost 5 bases and the J segment 3 bases; nucleotides outside the gene matches: 6. Germline V CDR1 and CDR2: GTSNPN, SVGIG (reference sequence). The CDR3 covers 13 residues. The CDR3 loop is CAWEIRGDTEAFF. CDR3 nucleotides: TGTGCCTGGGAGATCAGGGGGGACACTGAAGCTTTCTTT.

The rearrangement uses TRBV4-3 and TRBJ2-1; D is unclear. The CDR3 consists of 15 residues. With 0 bases removed from V and 9 bases from J, the gap between germline ends came to 15 bases. In germline, CDR1 is LGHNA, CDR2 YSLEER. CDR3 coding DNA: TGCGCCAGCAGCCAAGATCTCGGCGGCAGAAGTGAGCAGTTCTTC. This translates into CASSQDLGGRSEQFF.

The chain has TRBV19 and TRBJ2-1; possibly TRBD1 for D (5 bases). Per germline, CDR1 LNHDA and CDR2 SQIVND (reference sequence). The V and J ends lost 8 bases and 4 bases respectively, with 18 bases between them. The CDR3 totals 15 residues. CDR3 sequence: CASQNQGYLYNEQFF. In nucleotides, the CDR3 is TGTGCCAGTCAAAATCAGGGATACCTTTACAATGAGCAGTTCTTC. Supplemented by reference TRBV19 and TRBJ2-1, the full variable domain reads DGGITQSPKYLFRKEGQNVTLSCEQNLNHDAMYWYRQDPGQGLRLIYYSQIVNDFQKGDIAEGYSVSREKKESFPLTVTSAQKNPTAFYLCASQNQGYLYNEQFFGPGTRLTVL.

This clone was detected a few times. The rearrangement links TRBV10-3 to TRBJ2-2; tentatively, D is TRBD2 (5 bases). V was pared by 2 bases and J by 4 bases, with 11 bases between. CDR1 and CDR2 (germline): ENHRY, SYGVKD. CDR3 length: 15 residues. In DNA, the CDR3 is TGTGCCATCAGTGAGATCGGTGCGGGCACCGGGGAGCTGTTTTTT. As protein: CAISEIGAGTGELFF.